The clone carrying this T cell receptor beta chain was seen only a few times. Its antigen is not identified. With 5 bases clipped from V and 6 bases from J, the junction kept 3 bases outside the gene matches. Germline CDR1 MNHNS, CDR2 SASEGT. The CDR3 runs 14 residues. The sample comes from a study of post-analysis software for immune sequencing data. Across the whole study: The patients showed relapsing-remitting, secondary progressive and progressive-relapsing multiple sclerosis courses. Overall study findings and caveats: In patients, TRBV5-6, TRBV5-1 and TRBV20-1 belonged to four or five TRBV segments found more frequently than in controls. The study found significantly lower normalized Chao1 diversity in multiple sclerosis patients than in controls. Strong co-clustering by F measure was evident for samples that had been prepared in the same batch.

cDNA libraries of TCR beta carried unique molecular identifiers. TCRdb re-called the PCR reads with MiXCR, one entry per CDR3 protein. The table has about 820,000 distinct CDR3 sequences, about 53% seen once. The TCR originated in a girl aged 5-17 years with multiple sclerosis. V and J are TRBV6-1 and TRBJ2-2, with 10 bases lining up with TRBD1. What was sequenced was blood. The CDR3 coding sequence is TGTGCCAGCAGTAAGACAGGGGGCGCCGGGGAGCTGTTTTTT. It specifies CASSKTGGAGELFF.